These T cell receptor beta chains were read from a single sample in a study of T cell responses to AZD1222 COVID-19 vaccine. Method: immunoSEQ multiplex PCR; TCRdb's copy keeps in-frame clones and lacks some. The table includes tens of thousands of clones, approximately 91% detected once. The material was peripheral blood, obtained 28 days after the second AZD1222 dose. The receptors here all came from an adult who received the AZD1222 COVID-19 vaccine. Both conserved end residues are part of each CDR3. Each record gives: clone size, V gene, D gene, J gene, CDR3 DNA, CDR3 protein. A D gene is named only where the DNA matches it firmly. A row's size may be missing; if present it is once, few, many or a size class.

few,TRBV6-2/TRBV6-3,NA,TRBJ1-2,TGTGCCAGCAGTTACCGGGGGGATGGCTACACCTTC,CASSYRGDGYTF
NA,TRBV5-1,TRBD2,TRBJ2-3,TGCGCCAGCAGCTTGGCGGGAGGGGGCACAGATACGCAGTATTTT,CASSLAGGGTDTQYF
NA,TRBV30,TRBD2,TRBJ2-1,TGTGCCTGGAGTGTACTGGGGGGAGGGCCTTTGGATGAGCAGTTCTTC,CAWSVLGGGPLDEQFF
NA,TRBV19,NA,TRBJ1-3,TGTGCCAGTAGTATGATCCTGTCCAGAGCCTCTGGAAACACCATATATTTT,CASSMILSRASGNTIYF
NA,TRBV7-6,TRBD2,TRBJ2-1,TGTGCCAGCAGCCCTAGGACTAGCGGGAGTGGCAATGAGCAGTTCTTC,CASSPRTSGSGNEQFF
NA,TRBV7-2,TRBD1,TRBJ2-3,TGTGCCAGCAGCCCGGGACAGGGAGGCACAGATACGCAGTATTTT,CASSPGQGGTDTQYF
NA,TRBV7-9,NA,TRBJ2-1,TGTGCCACCTCCCGGGACTTGATATACAATGAGCAGTTCTTC,CATSRDLIYNEQFF
NA,TRBV28,NA,TRBJ1-2,TGTGCCAGCAGTTTAGGCAAACACGGTGGCTACACCTTC,CASSLGKHGGYTF
NA,TRBV14,TRBD2,TRBJ2-3,TGTGCCAGCAGCCAAGATATCGAGACTAGCGGCACAGATACGCAGTATTTT,CASSQDIETSGTDTQYF
NA,TRBV4-1,NA,TRBJ1-4,TGCGCCAGCAGCCTGCAGGACGTAGGTGAAAAACTGTTTTTT,CASSLQDVGEKLFF